This TCR beta chain stems from a study of chemoradiotherapy in HPV16-positive cancers. The data were produced by immunoSEQ multiplex PCR, yet TCRdb's version contains in-frame clones alone and is incomplete. The table shows about 2,700 clones, with 87% occurring only once. Samples were taken several times over chemoradiotherapy. This CDR3 is built from 15 residues. The germline V and J ends were trimmed by 6 bases and 4 bases, with 18 bases remaining between them. CDR1 is MDHEN and CDR2 is SYDVKM in the germline V gene. Of note for this clone: What it binds is not known.

Study outcomes and limitations: During treatment, candidate HPV-specific clones and E7-related motifs expanded in tumor.

This TCR was sampled from a human donor with HPV-associated anogenital cancer. The V call is TRBV28, the J call TRBJ1-2; TRBD1 might be the D (6 bases). Here the sequenced sample was tumor tissue, taken from a patient who underwent chemoradiotherapy. The CDR3 region is CASRVGQLNSYGYTF. The CDR3 DNA reads as TGTGCCAGCAGGGTAGGACAGCTCAATTCCTATGGCTACACCTTC.